This T cell receptor beta chain was obtained from a study of CD8+CD57+ T cells in acquired aplastic anemia. Patients picked for sequencing had shown CD8+CD57+ cell expansion detected by flow cytometry. TCR beta VDJ and CDR3 profiles were obtained from a genomic DNA template. From the reads, TCRdb called clonotypes with MiXCR, one entry per CDR3 protein. The table lists roughly 250,000 distinct CDR3 sequences, 70% to 85% of them singletons. The CDR3 runs 15 residues. Trimming pared 4 bases from V and 1 base from J, leaving 14 bases between. Germline CDR1 is SGHNT and CDR2 is YENEEA. J is TRBJ2-7 and V is TRBV11-3; D gene unclear. This sequence originates from a human donor with aplastic anemia. Source material: sorted CD4+, CD8+, or CD8+CD57+ T cells (not recorded which) from PBMCs. The CDR3 spells CASSSMNALSYEQYV. The CDR3 nucleotides are TGTGCCAGCAGCTCAATGAACGCCCTTTCCTACGAGCAGTACGTC.